This TCR beta chain derives from a study of response to subunit inactivated influenza vaccine. Germline loops: CDR1 DFQATT, CDR2 SNEGSKA (reference sequence). V was trimmed by 0 bases and J by 2 bases, leaving 8 bases between them. This CDR3 has 14 residues. TCRdb analysed the RT-PCR reads with MiXCR anew, one entry per CDR3 protein. The sample includes just under 550,000 distinct CDR3 sequences, around 25% of them seen just once. This clonotype was found a few times. The same data also went into a second study, on T cells expressing NK-cell markers. Turning to that study: TCR beta cDNA was made by 5'RACE template switching with UMIs.

This clonotype originated in a man over 45 who received an inactivated influenza vaccine. Sequenced material: CD4+ T cells sorted from PBMCs, taken 12 days after vaccination. This chain links TRBV20-1 with TRBJ2-1; D is possibly TRBD1 (6 bases). CDR3 coding DNA: TGCAGTGCTAGAGACAGGGGCACCTACAATGAGCAGTTCTTC. This gives the protein CSARDRGTYNEQFF.